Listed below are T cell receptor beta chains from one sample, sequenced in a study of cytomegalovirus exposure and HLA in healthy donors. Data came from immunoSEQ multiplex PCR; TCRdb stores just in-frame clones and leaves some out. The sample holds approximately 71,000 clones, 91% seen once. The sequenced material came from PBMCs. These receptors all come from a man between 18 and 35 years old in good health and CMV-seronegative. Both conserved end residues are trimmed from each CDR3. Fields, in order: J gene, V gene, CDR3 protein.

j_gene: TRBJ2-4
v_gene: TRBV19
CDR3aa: ASSGGNIQY

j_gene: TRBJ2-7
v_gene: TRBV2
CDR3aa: ASSEGLAGHFTYEQY

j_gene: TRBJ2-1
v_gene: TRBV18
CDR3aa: ASSPDLLNNEQF

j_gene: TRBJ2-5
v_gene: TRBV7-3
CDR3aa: ASSNSGTAEETQY

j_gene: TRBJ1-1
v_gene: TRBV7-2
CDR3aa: ASSLTGRGRGEAF

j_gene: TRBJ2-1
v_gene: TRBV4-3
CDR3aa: ASSHGTSGTNNEQF

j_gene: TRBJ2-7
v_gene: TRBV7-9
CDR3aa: ASSQDRTKDYEQY

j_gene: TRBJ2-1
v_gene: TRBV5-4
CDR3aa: ASSSVTGVHEQF

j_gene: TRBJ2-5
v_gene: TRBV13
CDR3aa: ASSLRGSLGTQY

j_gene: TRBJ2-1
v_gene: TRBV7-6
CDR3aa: ASRRISGTAHEQF

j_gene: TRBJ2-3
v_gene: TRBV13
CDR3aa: ASSSTGTGGRDTQY

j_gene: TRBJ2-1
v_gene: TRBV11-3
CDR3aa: ASSLAGSGSYNEQF

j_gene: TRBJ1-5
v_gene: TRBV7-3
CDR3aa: ASSLIGRSVNQPQH

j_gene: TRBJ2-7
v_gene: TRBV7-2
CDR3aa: ASRDGNSYEQY

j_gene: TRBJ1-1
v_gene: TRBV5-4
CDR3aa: ASNWDSLNTEAF

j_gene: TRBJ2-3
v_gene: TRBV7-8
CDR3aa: ASSSRSGTTDTQY

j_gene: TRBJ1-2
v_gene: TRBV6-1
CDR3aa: ASSEGAAVYGYT

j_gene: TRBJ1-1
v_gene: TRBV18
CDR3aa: ASSPWTGGTEAF

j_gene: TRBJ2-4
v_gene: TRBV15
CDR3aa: ATSIRSGLDSTSY

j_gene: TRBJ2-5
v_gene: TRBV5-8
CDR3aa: ASSFSRVETQY

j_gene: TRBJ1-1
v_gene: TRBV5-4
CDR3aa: ASSFGQRDTEAF

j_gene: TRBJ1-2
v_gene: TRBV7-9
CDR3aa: ASNRGGQGFSYT

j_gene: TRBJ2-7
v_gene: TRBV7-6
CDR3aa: ASSSWVSGTYEQY

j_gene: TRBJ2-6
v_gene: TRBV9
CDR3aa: ASSPGGDIPGANVLT

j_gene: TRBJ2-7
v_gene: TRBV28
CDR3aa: ASSQLAGAGEQY

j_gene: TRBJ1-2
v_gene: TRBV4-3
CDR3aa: ASSQDRGGDYGYT

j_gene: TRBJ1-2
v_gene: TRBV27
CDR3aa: ASRLTGGVSNYGYT

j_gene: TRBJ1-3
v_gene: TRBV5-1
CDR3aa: ASSLSRGIGNTIY

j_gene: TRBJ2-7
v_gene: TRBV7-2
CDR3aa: ASSPNYFGHEQY

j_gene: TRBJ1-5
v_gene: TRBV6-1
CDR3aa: ASRDRERNQPQH

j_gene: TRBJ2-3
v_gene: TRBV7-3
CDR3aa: ASSFVRTDTQY

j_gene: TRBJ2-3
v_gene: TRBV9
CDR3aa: ASSVGGAGSGTDTQY

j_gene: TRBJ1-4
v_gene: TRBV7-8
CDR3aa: ASSTTGTAGEKLF

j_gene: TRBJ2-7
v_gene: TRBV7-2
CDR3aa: ASSGSVVYEQY

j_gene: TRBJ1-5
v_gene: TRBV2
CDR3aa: ASGPGSYHQPQH

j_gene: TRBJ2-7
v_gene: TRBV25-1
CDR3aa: ASSDHTGGYEQY

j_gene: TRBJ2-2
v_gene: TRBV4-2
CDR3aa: ASSQAPPGHTTGELF

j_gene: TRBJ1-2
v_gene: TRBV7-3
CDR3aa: ASSLRTGPSYGYT

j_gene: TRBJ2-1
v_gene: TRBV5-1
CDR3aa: ASSLLGANEQF

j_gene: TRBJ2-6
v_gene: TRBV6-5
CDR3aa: ASTIFVSGANVLT

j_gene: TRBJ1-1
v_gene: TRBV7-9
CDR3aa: ASSLVRGTEAF

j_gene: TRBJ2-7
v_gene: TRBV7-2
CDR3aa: ASSTGTSGMAQY

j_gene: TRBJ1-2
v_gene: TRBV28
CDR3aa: ASSLGAAGGLRGYT

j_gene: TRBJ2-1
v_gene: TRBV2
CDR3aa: ASGFFLRVQF

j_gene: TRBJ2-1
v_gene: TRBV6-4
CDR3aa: ASSEWRILFSSYNEQF

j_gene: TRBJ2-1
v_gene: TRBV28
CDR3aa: ASSGTSGIYEQF

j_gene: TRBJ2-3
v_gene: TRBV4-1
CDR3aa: ASSQGVQGRGADTQY

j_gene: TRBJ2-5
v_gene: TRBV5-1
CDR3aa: ASSTSGTREETQY

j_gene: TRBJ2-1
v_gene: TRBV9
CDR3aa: ASGLAAYNEQF

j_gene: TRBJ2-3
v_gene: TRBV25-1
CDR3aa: ASSEWAHGTDTQY

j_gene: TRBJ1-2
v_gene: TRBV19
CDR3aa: ASSIDRWDYGYT

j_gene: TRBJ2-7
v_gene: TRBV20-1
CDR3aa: SASSMDEQY

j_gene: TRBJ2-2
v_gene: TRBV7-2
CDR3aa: ASSVSIPGELF

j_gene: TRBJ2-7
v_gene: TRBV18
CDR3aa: ASSPYRDSYEQY